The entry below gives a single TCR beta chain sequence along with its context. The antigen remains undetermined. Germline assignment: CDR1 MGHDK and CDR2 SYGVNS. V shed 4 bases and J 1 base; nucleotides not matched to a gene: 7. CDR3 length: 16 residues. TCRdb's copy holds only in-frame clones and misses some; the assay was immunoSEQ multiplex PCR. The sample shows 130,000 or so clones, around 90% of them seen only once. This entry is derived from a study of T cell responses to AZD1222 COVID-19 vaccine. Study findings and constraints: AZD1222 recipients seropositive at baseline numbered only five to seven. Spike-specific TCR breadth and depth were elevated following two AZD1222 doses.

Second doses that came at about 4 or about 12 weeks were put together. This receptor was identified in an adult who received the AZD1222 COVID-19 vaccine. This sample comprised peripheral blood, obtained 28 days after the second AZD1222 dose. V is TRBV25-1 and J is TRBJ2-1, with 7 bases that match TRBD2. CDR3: CASSGPSGLSYNEQFF. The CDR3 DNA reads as TGTGCCAGCAGTGGGCCTAGCGGACTATCCTACAATGAGCAGTTCTTC. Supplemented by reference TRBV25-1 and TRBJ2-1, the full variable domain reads EADIYQTPRYLVIGTGKKITLECSQTMGHDKMYWYQQDPGMELHLIHYSYGVNSTEKGDLSSESTVSRIRTEHFPLTLESARPSHTSQYLCASSGPSGLSYNEQFFGPGTRLTVL.